The rows below give T cell receptor beta chains drawn from one sample of a study of T cell responses to AZD1222 COVID-19 vaccine. This table comes from immunoSEQ multiplex PCR, and its TCRdb copy is limited to in-frame clones, with some not included. The table lists about 110,000 clones, 88% of them singletons. The sample in question was peripheral blood, obtained on day 0 of MenACWY control vaccination. The receptors originated from an adult in good health. CDR3s include the opening cysteine and the closing phenylalanine or tryptophan. D genes are given only for firm matches. Size is stated for part of the rows, as once, few or many counts, or as a class when the clone is expanded.

>TRBV28|.|TRBD1|TRBJ1-2
CASSPADRAGYTF
TGTGCCAGCAGTCCTGCGGACAGGGCTGGCTACACCTTC
>TRBV25-1|.|.|TRBJ1-2
CASSQSGNPRGYTF
TGTGCCAGCAGTCAGAGCGGGAACCCTAGGGGCTACACCTTC
>TRBV9|.|.|TRBJ2-3
CASTGQGPDTQYF
TGTGCCAGCACGGGGCAGGGCCCAGATACGCAGTATTTT
>TRBV3-1/TRBV3-2|few|.|TRBJ1-6
CASSQEQSWGTAPLHF
TGTGCCAGCAGCCAAGAGCAGTCTTGGGGAACGGCACCCCTCCACTTT
>TRBV5-1|.|.|TRBJ2-7
CASSLDGQKTYEQYF
TGCGCCAGCAGCTTGGACGGTCAGAAAACCTACGAGCAGTACTTC
>TRBV11-2|.|.|TRBJ2-3
CASRSDTQYF
TGTGCCAGCAGGTCGGATACGCAGTATTTT
>TRBV19|.|TRBD2|TRBJ2-3
CASSIGTSPDTQYF
TGTGCCAGTAGTATTGGGACTAGCCCAGATACGCAGTATTTT
>TRBV5-1|.|TRBD1|TRBJ1-1
CASSTVPGGTEAFF
TGCGCCAGCAGCACCGTCCCAGGGGGCACTGAAGCTTTCTTT
>TRBV5-8|.|.|TRBJ1-3
CASSLGGTGNTIYF
TGTGCCAGCAGCTTGGGGGGCACTGGAAACACCATATATTTT
>TRBV29-1|.|.|TRBJ2-3
CSVASILGDTQYF
TGCAGCGTTGCTTCCATCCTTGGAGATACGCAGTATTTT
>TRBV5-4|.|.|TRBJ1-2
CASSPDTRINYGYTF
TGTGCCAGCAGCCCTGACACTCGGATTAACTATGGCTACACCTTC
>TRBV7-9|few|TRBD2|TRBJ2-7
CASSLGTSGSGSYEQYF
TGTGCCAGCAGCTTAGGGACTAGCGGGAGCGGGTCCTACGAGCAGTACTTC
>TRBV5-4|medium-sized|.|TRBJ1-2
CASSLLGQTNYGYTF
TGTGCCAGCAGCTTGTTAGGCCAAACTAACTATGGCTACACCTTC
>TRBV7-2|.|.|TRBJ2-3
CASSSNTGTRRTDTQYF
TGTGCCAGCAGCTCAAACACCGGGACCCGGCGCACAGATACGCAGTATTTT
>TRBV5-1|.|.|TRBJ1-2
CASSLAVENYGYTF
TGCGCCAGCAGCTTGGCTGTAGAAAACTATGGCTACACCTTC
>TRBV7-6|.|.|TRBJ1-6
CASSPQGYGSPLHF
TGTGCCAGCAGCCCACAGGGATACGGATCACCCCTCCACTTT
>TRBV4-3|.|.|TRBJ1-4
CASSLYKTTNEKLFF
TGCGCCAGCAGCCTTTACAAAACAACTAATGAAAAACTGTTTTTT
>TRBV7-8|.|TRBD2|TRBJ2-1
CASKLQREGPGETSYNEQFF
TGTGCCAGCAAACTACAGCGGGAGGGCCCCGGGGAAACATCCTACAATGAGCAGTTCTTC
>TRBV27|.|.|TRBJ2-1
CASSLLDRGRLAGVGEQFF
TGTGCCAGCAGTTTATTGGACAGGGGGCGGCTAGCGGGAGTCGGTGAGCAGTTCTTC
>TRBV28|once|.|TRBJ1-3
CAGGGRGFSGNTIYF
TGTGCCGGGGGGGGAAGGGGATTCTCTGGAAACACCATATATTTT
>TRBV28|.|.|TRBJ2-5
CASSTGRGETQYF
TGTGCCAGCAGCACCGGTCGGGGAGAGACCCAGTACTTC
>TRBV5-1|.|TRBD1|TRBJ2-7
CATRPGTGAYEQYF
TGCGCCACCAGACCCGGGACAGGAGCCTACGAGCAGTACTTC
>TRBV19|.|.|TRBJ1-5
CASSPDRDHSQPQHF
TGTGCCAGTAGCCCGGACAGAGATCACAGTCAGCCCCAGCATTTT
>TRBV6-6|.|TRBD1|TRBJ1-5
CASSRQGQGAGQPQHF
TGTGCCAGCAGTCGACAGGGACAGGGGGCTGGTCAGCCCCAGCATTTT
>TRBV7-2|.|.|TRBJ1-3
CASSLFGGAGNTIYF
TGTGCCAGCAGCTTATTCGGGGGCGCTGGAAACACCATATATTTT
>TRBV28|.|.|TRBJ1-4
CASSPGSLVFF
TGTGCCAGCAGTCCCGGCTCTTTGGTGTTTTTT
>TRBV27|.|.|TRBJ1-4
CASSTTGLRSNEKLFF
TGTGCCAGCAGTACGACGGGTTTGCGTAGTAATGAAAAACTGTTTTTT
>TRBV5-6|.|.|TRBJ1-5
CASSPYAGSNQPQHF
TGTGCCAGCAGCCCCTATGCGGGTAGCAATCAGCCCCAGCATTTT
>TRBV6-1|.|.|TRBJ1-6
CASSEEAVSPLHF
TGTGCCAGCAGTGAAGAGGCTGTTTCACCCCTCCACTTT
>TRBV7-9|few|.|TRBJ2-1
CASSLALGYNEQFF
TGTGCCAGCAGCTTAGCGCTAGGCTACAATGAGCAGTTCTTC
>TRBV7-8|.|.|TRBJ2-3
CASSSLDGDASTDTQYF
TGTGCCAGCAGCTCCCTCGACGGGGACGCTAGCACAGATACGCAGTATTTT